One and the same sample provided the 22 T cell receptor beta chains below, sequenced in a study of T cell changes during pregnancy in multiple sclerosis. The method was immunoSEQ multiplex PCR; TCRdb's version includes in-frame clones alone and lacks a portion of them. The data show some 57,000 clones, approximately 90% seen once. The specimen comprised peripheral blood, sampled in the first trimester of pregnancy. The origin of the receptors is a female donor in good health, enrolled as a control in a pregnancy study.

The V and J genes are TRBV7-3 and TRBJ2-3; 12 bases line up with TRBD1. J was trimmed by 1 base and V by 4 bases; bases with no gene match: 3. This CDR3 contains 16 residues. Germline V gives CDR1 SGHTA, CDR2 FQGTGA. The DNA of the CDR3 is TGTGCCAGCAGCTCCGGGACAGGGGGCGGCACAGATACGCAGTATTTT. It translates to CASSSGTGGGTDTQYF.

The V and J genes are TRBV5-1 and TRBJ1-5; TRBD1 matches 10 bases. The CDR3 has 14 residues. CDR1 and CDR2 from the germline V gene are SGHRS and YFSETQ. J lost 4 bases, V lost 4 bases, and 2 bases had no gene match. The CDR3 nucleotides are TGCGCCAGCAGCACGGGACAGGGGAATCAGCCCCAGCATTTT. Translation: CASSTGQGNQPQHF.

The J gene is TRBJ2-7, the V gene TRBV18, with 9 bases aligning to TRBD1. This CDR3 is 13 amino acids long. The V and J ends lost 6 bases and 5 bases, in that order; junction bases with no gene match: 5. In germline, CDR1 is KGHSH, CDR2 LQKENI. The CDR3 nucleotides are TGTGCCAGCTCCGGGACAGGGCTTGACGAGCAGTACTTC. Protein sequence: CASSGTGLDEQYF.

The CDR3, as DNA: TGTGCCAGCAGTTACTCTGGCTCGGGGGGAACTGAAGCTTTCTTT. This encodes CASSYSGSGGTEAFF. The chain has TRBV6-6 and TRBJ1-1; a weak D match, TRBD1 (5 bases). V was shortened by 0 bases and J by 5 bases, with 13 bases between the two germline ends. CDR1 MNHNY and CDR2 SVGAGI come from the germline V gene (reference sequence). The CDR3 sequence is 15 residues long.

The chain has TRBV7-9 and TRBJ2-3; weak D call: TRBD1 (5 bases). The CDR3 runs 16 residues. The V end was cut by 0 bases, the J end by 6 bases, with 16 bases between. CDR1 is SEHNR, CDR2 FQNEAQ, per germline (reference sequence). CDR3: CASSLAGSRVMDTQYF. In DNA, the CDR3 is TGTGCCAGCAGCTTAGCCGGTAGCAGGGTCATGGATACGCAGTATTTT.

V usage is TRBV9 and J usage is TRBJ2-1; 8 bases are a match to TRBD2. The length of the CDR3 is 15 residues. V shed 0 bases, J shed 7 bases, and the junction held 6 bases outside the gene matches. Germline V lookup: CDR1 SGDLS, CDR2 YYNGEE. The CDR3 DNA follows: TGTGCCAGCAGCGTAGATAGCGGGACTCGTAATGAGCAGTTCTTC. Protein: CASSVDSGTRNEQFF.

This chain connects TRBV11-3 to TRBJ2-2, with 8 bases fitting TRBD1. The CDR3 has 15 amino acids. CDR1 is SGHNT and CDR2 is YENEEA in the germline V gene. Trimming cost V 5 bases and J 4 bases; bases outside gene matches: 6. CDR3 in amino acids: CASSPTGVFTGELFF. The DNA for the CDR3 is TGTGCCAGCAGCCCGACAGGGGTCTTCACCGGGGAGCTGTTTTTT.

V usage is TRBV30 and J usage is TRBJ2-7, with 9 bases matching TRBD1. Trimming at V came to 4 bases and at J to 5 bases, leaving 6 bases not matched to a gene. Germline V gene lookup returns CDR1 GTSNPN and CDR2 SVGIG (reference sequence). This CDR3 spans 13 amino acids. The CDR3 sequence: CAWNPDRGHEQYF. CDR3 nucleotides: TGTGCCTGGAATCCGGACAGGGGACACGAGCAGTACTTC. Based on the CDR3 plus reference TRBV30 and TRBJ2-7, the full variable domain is SQTIHQWPATLVQPVGSPLSLECTVEGTSNPNLYWYRQAAGRGLQLLFYSVGIGQISSEVPQNLSASRPQDRQFILSSKKLLLSDSGFYLCAWNPDRGHEQYFGPGTRLTVT.

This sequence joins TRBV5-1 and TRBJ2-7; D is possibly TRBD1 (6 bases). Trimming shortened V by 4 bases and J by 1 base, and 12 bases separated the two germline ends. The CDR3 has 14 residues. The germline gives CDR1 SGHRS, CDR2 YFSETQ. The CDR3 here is CASSGTTGSYEQYF. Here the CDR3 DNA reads TGCGCCAGCAGCGGAACAACAGGGTCCTACGAGCAGTACTTC.

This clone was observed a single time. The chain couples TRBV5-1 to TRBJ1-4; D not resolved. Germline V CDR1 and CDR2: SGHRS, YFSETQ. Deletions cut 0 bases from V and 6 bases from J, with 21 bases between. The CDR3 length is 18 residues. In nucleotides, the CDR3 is TGCGCCAGCAGCTTGGGGATAGGAGGTGTAATTACGGATGAAAAACTGTTTTTT. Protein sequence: CASSLGIGGVITDEKLFF. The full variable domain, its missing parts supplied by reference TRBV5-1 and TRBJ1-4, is KAGVTQTPRYLIKTRGQQVTLSCSPISGHRSVSWYQQTPGQGLQFLFEYFSETQRNKGNFPGRFSGRQFSNSRSEMNVSTLELGDSALYLCASSLGIGGVITDEKLFFGSGTQLSVL.

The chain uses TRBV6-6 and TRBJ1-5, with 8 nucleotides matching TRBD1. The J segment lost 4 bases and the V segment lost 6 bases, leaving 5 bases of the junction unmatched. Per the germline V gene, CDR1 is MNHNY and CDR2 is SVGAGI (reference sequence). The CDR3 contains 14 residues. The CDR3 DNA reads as TGTGCCAGCAGCCGAGGACAGGGTAATCAGCCCCAGCATTTT. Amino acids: CASSRGQGNQPQHF.

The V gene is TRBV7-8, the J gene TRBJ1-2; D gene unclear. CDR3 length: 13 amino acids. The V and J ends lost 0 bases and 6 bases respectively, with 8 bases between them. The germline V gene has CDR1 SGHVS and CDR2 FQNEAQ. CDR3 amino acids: CASSLASGNGYTF. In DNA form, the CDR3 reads TGTGCCAGCAGCTTAGCGAGCGGGAATGGCTACACCTTC.

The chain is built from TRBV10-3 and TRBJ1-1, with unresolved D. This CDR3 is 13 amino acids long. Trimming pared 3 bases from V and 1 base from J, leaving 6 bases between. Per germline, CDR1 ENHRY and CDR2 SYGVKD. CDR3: CAISERGNTEAFF. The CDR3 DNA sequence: TGTGCCATCAGTGAACGGGGGAACACTGAAGCTTTCTTT.

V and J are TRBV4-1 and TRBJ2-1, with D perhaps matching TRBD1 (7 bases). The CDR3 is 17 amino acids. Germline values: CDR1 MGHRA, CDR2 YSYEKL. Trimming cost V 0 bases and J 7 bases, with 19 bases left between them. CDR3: CASSQEDGGEGANEQFF. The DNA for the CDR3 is TGCGCCAGCAGCCAAGAGGACGGGGGAGAGGGGGCAAATGAGCAGTTCTTC.

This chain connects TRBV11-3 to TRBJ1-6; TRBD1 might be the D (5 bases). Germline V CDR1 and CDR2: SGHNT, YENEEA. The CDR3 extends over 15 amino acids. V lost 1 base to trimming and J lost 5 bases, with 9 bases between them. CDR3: CASSLVGDDNSPLHF. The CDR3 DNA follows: TGTGCCAGCAGCTTAGTAGGGGATGATAATTCACCCCTCCACTTT.

The CDR3 loop reads CASSLDREKLFF. DNA of the CDR3: TGTGCCAGCAGCTTAGACAGGGAGAAACTGTTTTTT. The chain is built from TRBV7-2 and TRBJ1-4, with D possibly TRBD1 on 6 matching bases. Trimming pared 1 base from V and 11 bases from J, leaving 8 bases between. The CDR3 spans 12 residues. Germline assignment: CDR1 SGHTA and CDR2 FQGNSA.

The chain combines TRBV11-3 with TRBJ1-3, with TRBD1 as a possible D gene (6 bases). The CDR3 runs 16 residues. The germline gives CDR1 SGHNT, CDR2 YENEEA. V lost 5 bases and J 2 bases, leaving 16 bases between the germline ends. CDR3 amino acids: CASSALGGSAGNTIYF. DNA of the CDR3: TGTGCCAGCAGCGCACTAGGGGGTTCTGCTGGAAACACCATATATTTT.

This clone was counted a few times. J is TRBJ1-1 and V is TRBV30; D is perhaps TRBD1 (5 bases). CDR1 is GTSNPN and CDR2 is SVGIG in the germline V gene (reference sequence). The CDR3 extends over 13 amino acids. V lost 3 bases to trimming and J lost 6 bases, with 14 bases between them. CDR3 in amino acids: CAWSREGLSEAFF. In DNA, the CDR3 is TGTGCCTGGAGCAGGGAGGGTTTGTCTGAAGCTTTCTTT.

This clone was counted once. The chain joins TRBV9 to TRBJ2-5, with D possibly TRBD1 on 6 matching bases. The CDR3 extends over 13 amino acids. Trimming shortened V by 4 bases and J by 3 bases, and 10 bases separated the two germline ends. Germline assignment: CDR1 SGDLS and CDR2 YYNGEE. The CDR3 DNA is TGTGCCAGCAGCCGACAGGTTGAAGAGACCCAGTACTTC. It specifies CASSRQVEETQYF. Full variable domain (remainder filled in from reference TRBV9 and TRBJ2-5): DSGVTQTPKHLITATGQRVTLRCSPRSGDLSVYWYQQSLDQGLQFLIQYYNGEERAKGNILERFSAQQFPDLHSELNLSSLELGDSALYFCASSRQVEETQYFGPGTRLLVL.

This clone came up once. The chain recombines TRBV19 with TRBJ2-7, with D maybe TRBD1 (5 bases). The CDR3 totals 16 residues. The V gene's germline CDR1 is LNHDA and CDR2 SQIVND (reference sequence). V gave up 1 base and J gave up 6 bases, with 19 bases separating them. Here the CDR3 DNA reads TGTGCCAGTAGTATAGCGTTCACAGGCCCGGGTGCCGAGCAGTACTTC. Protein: CASSIAFTGPGAEQYF.

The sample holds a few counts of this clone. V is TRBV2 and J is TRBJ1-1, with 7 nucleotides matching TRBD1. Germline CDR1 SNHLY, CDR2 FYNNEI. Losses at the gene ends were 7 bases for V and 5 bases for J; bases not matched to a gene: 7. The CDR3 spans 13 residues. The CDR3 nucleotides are TGTGCCAGCAATTGGCCAGGGGGAACTGAAGCTTTCTTT. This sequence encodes CASNWPGGTEAFF. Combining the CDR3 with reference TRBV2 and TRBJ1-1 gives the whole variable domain EPEVTQTPSHQVTQMGQEVILRCVPISNHLYFYWYRQILGQKVEFLVSFYNNEISEKSEIFDDQFSVERPDGSNFTLKIRSTKLEDSAMYFCASNWPGGTEAFFGQGTRLTVV.

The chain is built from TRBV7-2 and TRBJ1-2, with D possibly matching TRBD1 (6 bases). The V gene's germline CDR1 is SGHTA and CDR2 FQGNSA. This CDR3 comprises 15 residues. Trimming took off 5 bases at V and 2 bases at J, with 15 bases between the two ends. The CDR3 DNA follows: TGTGCCAGCAGCCGACAGGCTTGGGGGAACTATGGCTACACCTTC. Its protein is CASSRQAWGNYGYTF.